This TCR beta chain was found in a study of neoadjuvant anti-PD-1 for oral cavity cancer. To note about this clone: The antigen is not known.

Study findings and constraints: Non-responders to neoadjuvant nivolumab had significantly more clonal PBMC T cells than responders.

Six replicates per PBMC sample, mostly from roughly 470 ng of genomic DNA. Assay: immunoSEQ multiplex PCR; the TCRdb copy retains only in-frame clones and omits some. The data show 16,000 or so clones, with about 61% seen just once and around 2.8% held by the top ten. Trimming pared 0 bases from V and 5 bases from J, leaving 15 bases between. Germline V gene data show CDR1 as SGDLS and CDR2 as YYNGEE. The CDR3 is 16 residues long. The chain is built from TRBV9 and TRBJ2-1; TRBD2 is a possible D gene (6 bases). The origin of this receptor is a person between 35 and 79 years old with oral cavity squamous cell carcinoma. The sequenced sample was PBMCs, obtained before nivolumab (anti-PD-1) treatment. The CDR3 DNA sequence: TGTGCCAGCAGCGTAGGAGTTCAGGTAGCGGACAATGAGCAGTTCTTC. This encodes CASSVGVQVADNEQFF. Complete variable domain (other parts from reference TRBV9 and TRBJ2-1): DSGVTQTPKHLITATGQRVTLRCSPRSGDLSVYWYQQSLDQGLQFLIQYYNGEERAKGNILERFSAQQFPDLHSELNLSSLELGDSALYFCASSVGVQVADNEQFFGPGTRLTVL.